This record looks at one TCR beta chain sequence and its context. This sample stems from a study of T cells of healthy individuals. V was pared by 4 bases and J by 4 bases, with 5 bases of the junction left unmatched. CDR1 is LGHNA, CDR2 YSLEER, per germline. There are 16 residues in the CDR3. TCRdb itself ran the 5' RACE reads through MiXCR, one entry per CDR3 protein. The table records nearly 100,000 distinct CDR3 sequences, around 17% of them present only once. The chain recombines TRBV4-3 with TRBJ2-2, with TRBD2 identical over 11 bases. This clonotype was obtained from a human donor in good health. The CDR3 sequence: CASSPGTSGITGELFF. The CDR3 DNA sequence: TGCGCCAGCAGCCCCGGGACTAGCGGAATCACCGGGGAGCTGTTTTTT.